These T cell receptor beta chains were read from a single sample in a study of blood T cells in healthy people across ages. TCRdb analysed the 5' RACE reads with MiXCR anew, one entry per CDR3 protein. The repertoire consists of hundreds of thousands of distinct CDR3 sequences, with roughly 21% occurring once and the leading ten covering 3.6%. Sequenced: blood. Receptor source: a man aged 65 to 85 in good health. The CDR3 runs from the conserved cysteine through the conserved F or W. The D gene is left open where the match is weak. Not every row has a clone size; where given, it reads once, few, many or a size class.

J gene: TRBJ2-3; V gene: TRBV20-1; CDR3 length: 14; D gene: TRBD1; clone size: few; CDR3 DNA: TGCAGTGCTAGGGGACAGGGATTCACAGATACGCAGTATTTT; CDR3 protein: CSARGQGFTDTQYF
J gene: TRBJ2-7; V gene: TRBV7-2; CDR3 length: 13; D gene: NA; clone size: few; CDR3 DNA: TGTGCCAGCAGCTACAACGAGGGCTACGAGCAGTACTTC; CDR3 protein: CASSYNEGYEQYF
J gene: TRBJ2-1; V gene: TRBV21-1; CDR3 length: 19; D gene: NA; clone size: NA; CDR3 DNA: TGTGCCAGCAGCAAAGGGGATTCAGCGGAAACTGAAAACTACAATGAGCAGTTCTTC; CDR3 protein: CASSKGDSAETENYNEQFF
J gene: TRBJ2-7; V gene: TRBV7-3; CDR3 length: 14; D gene: TRBD2; clone size: NA; CDR3 DNA: TGTGCCAGCAGCCCCGGACTTACTAGCGCCGAGCAGTACTTC; CDR3 protein: CASSPGLTSAEQYF
J gene: TRBJ2-5; V gene: TRBV12-3/TRBV12-4; CDR3 length: 17; D gene: TRBD2; clone size: many; CDR3 DNA: TGTGCCAGCAGCCCCAGGGGTGGGACTAGCGGCCAAGAGACCCAGTACTTC; CDR3 protein: CASSPRGGTSGQETQYF
J gene: TRBJ2-7; V gene: TRBV4-1; CDR3 length: 15; D gene: TRBD1; clone size: few; CDR3 DNA: TGCGCCAGCAGCCCCCCGGGGACAGGGATCTACGAGCAGTACTTC; CDR3 protein: CASSPPGTGIYEQYF
J gene: TRBJ2-7; V gene: TRBV4-1; CDR3 length: 15; D gene: TRBD1; clone size: many; CDR3 DNA: TGCGCCAGCAGCCAACAGTCCGGGACAGGGCGTGAGCAGTACTTC; CDR3 protein: CASSQQSGTGREQYF
J gene: TRBJ2-1; V gene: TRBV3-1; CDR3 length: 16; D gene: NA; clone size: NA; CDR3 DNA: TGTGCCAGCAGCCAAGGGCGGCTCCGACCCTTCAATGAGCAGTTCTTC; CDR3 protein: CASSQGRLRPFNEQFF
J gene: TRBJ2-7; V gene: TRBV29-1; CDR3 length: 12; D gene: TRBD2; clone size: NA; CDR3 DNA: TGCAGCGCCAAGCGGGGCTCCTACGAGCAGTACTTC; CDR3 protein: CSAKRGSYEQYF
J gene: TRBJ2-5; V gene: TRBV9; CDR3 length: 15; D gene: TRBD2; clone size: many; CDR3 DNA: TGTGCCAGCAGCCGCCGGACTAGCGGACAAGAGACCCAGTACTTC; CDR3 protein: CASSRRTSGQETQYF
J gene: TRBJ2-7; V gene: TRBV14; CDR3 length: 14; D gene: TRBD1; clone size: NA; CDR3 DNA: TGTGCCAGCAGCCGGACGGGACAGTCCTACGAGCAGTACTTC; CDR3 protein: CASSRTGQSYEQYF
J gene: TRBJ2-5; V gene: TRBV5-1; CDR3 length: 13; D gene: TRBD1; clone size: many; CDR3 DNA: TGCGCCAGCAGCTCTGGACAGGGAGAGACCCAGTACTTC; CDR3 protein: CASSSGQGETQYF
J gene: TRBJ1-1; V gene: TRBV12-3/TRBV12-4; CDR3 length: 14; D gene: TRBD1; clone size: NA; CDR3 DNA: TGTGCCAGCAGGCACAGGGGGTTGAACACTGAAGCTTTCTTT; CDR3 protein: CASRHRGLNTEAFF
J gene: TRBJ2-3; V gene: TRBV6-6; CDR3 length: 13; D gene: NA; clone size: NA; CDR3 DNA: TGTGCCAGCAGTTACTCGACCGGGGATACGCAGTATTTT; CDR3 protein: CASSYSTGDTQYF
J gene: TRBJ2-4; V gene: TRBV3-1; CDR3 length: 14; D gene: NA; clone size: few; CDR3 DNA: TGTGCCAGCAGCCAAAAAACAGTCATACAGGAAGTGTACTTC; CDR3 protein: CASSQKTVIQEVYF
J gene: TRBJ2-3; V gene: TRBV25-1; CDR3 length: 15; D gene: TRBD1; clone size: NA; CDR3 DNA: TGTGCCAGCAGTGACAGGGGGCTAGTCACAGATACGCAGTATTTT; CDR3 protein: CASSDRGLVTDTQYF
J gene: TRBJ2-5; V gene: TRBV12-3/TRBV12-4; CDR3 length: 15; D gene: TRBD2; clone size: NA; CDR3 DNA: TGTGCCAGCAGTCCTAGCGGGACTTTGTCAGAGACCCAGTACTTC; CDR3 protein: CASSPSGTLSETQYF